One sample yielded the 3 T cell receptor beta chains listed below, sequenced in a study of response to subunit inactivated influenza vaccine. TCRdb redid the calling of the RT-PCR reads with MiXCR, one entry per CDR3 protein. The data contain about 480,000 distinct CDR3 sequences, about 25% of them singletons. Source: CD4+ T cells sorted from PBMCs, taken approximately 5 days after vaccination. These receptors all stem from a man in his fifties who received an inactivated influenza vaccine.

DNA of the CDR3: TGTGCCAGCAGTTTAAGGACAGGGGGATCTCTTGGTGATGAGCAGTTCTTC. Translated: CASSLRTGGSLGDEQFF. The chain carries TRBV6-5 and TRBJ2-1; 10 bases fit TRBD1. V lost 4 bases and J lost 8; bases outside the gene matches: 14. The CDR3 is 17 residues long. Germline values: CDR1 MNHEY, CDR2 SVGAGI.

The rearrangement joins TRBV12-3 or TRBV12-4 to TRBJ1-4, with D unresolved. Trimming removed 3 bases at V and 11 bases at J, with 16 bases between. The CDR3 spans 14 residues. The CDR3 spells CASSLGSSEDKLFF. The CDR3 nucleotides are TGTGCCAGCAGTTTGGGAAGTAGCGAGGACAAACTGTTTTTT.

The sample holds a few counts of this clonotype. This chain joins TRBV6-2 or TRBV6-3 and TRBJ2-1, with TRBD2 identical over 11 bases. V lost 4 bases and J lost 4; bases outside the gene matches: 9. CDR1 is MNHEY, CDR2 SVGEGT, per germline. This CDR3 comprises 17 residues. DNA of the CDR3: TGTGCCAGCAGTTCGGCCTCCGGGACTAGCGGATACAATGAGCAGTTCTTC. Translated, it gives CASSSASGTSGYNEQFF.